Listed below are T cell receptor beta chains from one sample, sequenced in a study of T cell changes during pregnancy in multiple sclerosis. The assay was immunoSEQ multiplex PCR, and TCRdb's table has in-frame clones only and misses some. The profile shows 15,000 to 20,000 clones, roughly 84% of them singletons. This material consisted of CD8+ T cells from peripheral blood mononuclear cells, taken in the third trimester of pregnancy. The receptors originated from a female donor in good health, enrolled as a control in a pregnancy study. CDR3s include the opening cysteine and the closing phenylalanine or tryptophan. The D gene is left open where the match is weak. Clone size appears in some rows only: once, few, many, or a class for an expanded clone.

cdr3_nt cdr3_aa j_call v_call d_call clone_size
TGTGCCAGCTCACAATTCCCGACAGGGTCGGACACTGAAGCTTTCTTT CASSQFPTGSDTEAFF TRBJ1-1 TRBV18 TRBD1 -
TGTGCCACCTTACAGGACAGGGGCATCGAGCAGTACTTC CATLQDRGIEQYF TRBJ2-7 TRBV10-3 TRBD1 -
TGTGCCAGCAGTTATACGGGGGGGGGAGAGACTGAAGCTTTCTTT CASSYTGGGETEAFF TRBJ1-1 TRBV6-5 - -
TGTGCCAGCAGTGGCCGGACTAGCGGGCTTAATGAGCAGTTCTTC CASSGRTSGLNEQFF TRBJ2-1 TRBV6-1 TRBD2 medium-sized
TGTGCCAGCAGCTTTATGAGACAGGGTCCACCCCTCCACTTT CASSFMRQGPPLHF TRBJ1-6 TRBV7-2 TRBD1 -
TGTGCCAGCTCACCACCGACAGAGACTTATGGCTACACCTTC CASSPPTETYGYTF TRBJ1-2 TRBV18 - medium-sized
TGTGCCAGTAGTCTTGGTGGGCTTCAGCCCCAGCATTTT CASSLGGLQPQHF TRBJ1-5 TRBV19 - many
TGTGCCAGCAGTTACGGGATTCCCGGCGAGACCCAGTACTTC CASSYGIPGETQYF TRBJ2-5 TRBV27 - -
TGTGCCAGCAGTTTAGTGGGCGAAGAGACCCAGTACTTC CASSLVGEETQYF TRBJ2-5 TRBV27 - -
TGTGCCAGCAGCGAGAACAGGGGTCAGGGCAAAAACATTCAGTACTTC CASSENRGQGKNIQYF TRBJ2-4 TRBV7-9 TRBD1 -
TGTGCCAGCAGCCCGGACACCGGGGAGCTGTTTTTT CASSPDTGELFF TRBJ2-2 TRBV7-9 - -
TGTGCCAGTAGTATGTTTGTATCGGCGGGACTGGCGAATGAGCAGTTCTTC CASSMFVSAGLANEQFF TRBJ2-1 TRBV19 - -
TGTGCCAGCAGTAACGGACTAGAAGAGACCCAGTACTTC CASSNGLEETQYF TRBJ2-5 TRBV7-9 TRBD2 once
TGTGCCAGCAGCTTAGTGGCGGGGGACCAAGAGACCCAGTACTTC CASSLVAGDQETQYF TRBJ2-5 TRBV7-9 TRBD2 -
TGTGCCAGCAGTGACAGGGCCGGGAGCCTTCAGAATGAGCAGTTCTTC CASSDRAGSLQNEQFF TRBJ2-1 TRBV6-1 - -
TGTGCCAGCAGCTTAAGGACTAGCGGAATTTACGAGCAGTACTTC CASSLRTSGIYEQYF TRBJ2-7 TRBV7-2 TRBD2 -
TGTGCCAGCAGCGTAAGGAGCTCTGGGGCCAACGTCCTGACTTTC CASSVRSSGANVLTF TRBJ2-6 TRBV9 - -
TGTGCCACCAGCAGCAAGGGACTAGCGGTGGTAAATGAGCAGTTCTTC CATSSKGLAVVNEQFF TRBJ2-1 TRBV15 TRBD2 -
TGTGCCAGCAGTTACGTCAGCCAAGAGACCCAGTACTTC CASSYVSQETQYF TRBJ2-5 TRBV6-6 - once
TGTGCCACCAGCACCCAGGGGGCGATCACCCTAGAGACCCAGTACTTC CATSTQGAITLETQYF TRBJ2-5 TRBV15 TRBD1 -
TGCGCCAGCAGCCAAGATCTAGCGGGGCCGACAGATACGCAGTATTTT CASSQDLAGPTDTQYF TRBJ2-3 TRBV4-3 TRBD2 -
TGCAGCGTTTTGACTTCCGACCAACCCTACGAGCAGTACTTC CSVLTSDQPYEQYF TRBJ2-7 TRBV29-1 - once
TGTGCCAGCAGCTTCGGCGGGGACACTGAAGCTTTCTTT CASSFGGDTEAFF TRBJ1-1 TRBV7-9 - medium-sized
TGTGCCAGTAGTATAGATGTATCTCCAGGGGCAGAGACCCAGTACTTC CASSIDVSPGAETQYF TRBJ2-5 TRBV19 - -
TGTGCCGGGCAGAACAGCGGCACCGGGGAGCTGTTTTTT CAGQNSGTGELFF TRBJ2-2 TRBV19 - medium-sized
TGTGCCAGCAGCTTAGGGACAACAAGCACAGATACGCAGTATTTT CASSLGTTSTDTQYF TRBJ2-3 TRBV7-2 - -
TGTGCCAGCAGCTTAACAGTTGATCAGCCCCAGCATTTT CASSLTVDQPQHF TRBJ1-5 TRBV7-9 - -
TGTGCCAGCAGGGGAGGTCATGGGGGGACCTATGGCTACACCTTC CASRGGHGGTYGYTF TRBJ1-2 TRBV7-9 - -
TGTGCCAGCAGCGAGTCGGGACAGCGCTCTGGAAACACCATATATTTT CASSESGQRSGNTIYF TRBJ1-3 TRBV7-6 TRBD1 -
TGCAGTGCTAGCGAGGAGACCCAGTACTTC CSASEETQYF TRBJ2-5 TRBV20-1 - -
TGTGCCAGCAGTGAAGGTGACACCGAAAAACTGTTTTTT CASSEGDTEKLFF TRBJ1-4 TRBV25-1 - once
TGTGCCAGCAGCGTCCAAGGGGGCGCGGGGACTGAAGCTTTCTTT CASSVQGGAGTEAFF TRBJ1-1 TRBV9 TRBD1 once
TGTGCCAGCAGCCAGAGGACAGGTTCCTACGAGCAGTACTTC CASSQRTGSYEQYF TRBJ2-7 TRBV14 TRBD1 -
TGTGCCTGGAGTGTAGACGCGTGGGCGACACTTGAAGCTTTCTTT CAWSVDAWATLEAFF TRBJ1-1 TRBV30 - -
TGTGCCAGCACCATAACAGGTGGAGCGAACACTGAAGCTTTCTTT CASTITGGANTEAFF TRBJ1-1 TRBV11-3 - -
TGTGCCAGCAGTGTAGGAGGACAGGGGGCAAACTATGGCTACACCTTC CASSVGGQGANYGYTF TRBJ1-2 TRBV2 TRBD1 -
TGTGCCAGCAGTTACTCTGGTAGTGGAGAGACCCAGTACTTC CASSYSGSGETQYF TRBJ2-5 TRBV6-5 - -
TGTGCCAGCAGTCAACAAGTAAGCTCCTACAATGAGCAGTTCTTC CASSQQVSSYNEQFF TRBJ2-1 TRBV27 - -
TGTGCCAGCAGTGGTGGGGGGTTGGAAGCTTTCTTT CASSGGGLEAFF TRBJ1-1 TRBV27 - -
TGTGCCAGCAGCTTTACTTTAGAGTTGGAGACCCAGTACTTC CASSFTLELETQYF TRBJ2-5 TRBV7-9 - -
TGTGCCAGCAGTTATGAGGGACTAGCGCAAGAGACCCAGTACTTC CASSYEGLAQETQYF TRBJ2-5 TRBV6-5 TRBD2 -
TGCGCCAGCAAAGAGCGCGCGGGGAGCTACAATGAGCAGTTCTTC CASKERAGSYNEQFF TRBJ2-1 TRBV4-3 - -
TGTGCCAGCAGCATCGGGACAGCGTTCACCGGGGAGCTGTTTTTT CASSIGTAFTGELFF TRBJ2-2 TRBV7-8 TRBD1 -
TGCGCCAGCAGCCAAGTACCAGTCAGGGGCACCTACAATGAGCAGTTCTTC CASSQVPVRGTYNEQFF TRBJ2-1 TRBV4-3 - -
TGTGCCAGCAGCTTACTAGACAGGGACTACGAGCAGTACTTC CASSLLDRDYEQYF TRBJ2-7 TRBV7-9 TRBD1 once